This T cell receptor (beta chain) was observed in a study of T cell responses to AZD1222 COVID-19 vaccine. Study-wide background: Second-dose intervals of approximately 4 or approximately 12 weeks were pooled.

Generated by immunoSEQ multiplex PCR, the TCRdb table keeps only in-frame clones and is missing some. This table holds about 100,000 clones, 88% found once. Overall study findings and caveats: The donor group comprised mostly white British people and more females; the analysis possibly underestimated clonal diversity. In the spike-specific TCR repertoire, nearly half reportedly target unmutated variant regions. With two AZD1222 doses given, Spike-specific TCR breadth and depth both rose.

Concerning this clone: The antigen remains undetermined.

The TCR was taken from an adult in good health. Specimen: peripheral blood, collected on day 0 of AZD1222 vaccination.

The CDR3: CASSLAGLAGVSTDTQYF. The CDR3 region has the DNA TGTGCCAGCAGCTTAGCTGGACTAGCGGGAGTTAGCACAGATACGCAGTATTTT. V and J are TRBV7-2 and TRBJ2-3, with TRBD2 identical over 13 bases. CDR3 length: 18 amino acids. Germline assignment: CDR1 SGHTA and CDR2 FQGNSA. Trimming took 0 bases from V and 0 from J; bases not matched to a gene: 3.